The 3 T cell receptor beta chains given below trace back to one sample, sequenced in a study of shared clonotypes between healthy human individuals. Clones were sequenced by immunoSEQ multiplex PCR, and TCRdb holds only the in-frame ones, with some missing. The profile shows some 1 million clones, 70% to 80% of them singletons. The specimen sequenced was memory CD4+ T cells sorted from blood. Specified subset: CD45RA-negative fraction. Every receptor here comes from a young man in good health.

As regards this clone: The sample holds other DNA sequences that translate to the same CDR3. The V call is TRBV18, the J call TRBJ1-1; D is undetermined. V lost 2 bases, J lost 4 bases, and 8 bases lay in between. From germline, CDR1 is KGHSH and CDR2 LQKENI. The CDR3 loop spans 13 amino acids. The CDR3 region has the DNA TGTGCCAGCTCACCAAAGGGAGGCACTGAAGCTTTCTTT. Protein: CASSPKGGTEAFF.

The chain joins TRBV2 to TRBJ2-3; no clear D. The CDR3 has 13 residues. The germline V gene encodes CDR1 SNHLY and CDR2 FYNNEI. V was shortened by 7 bases and J by 2 bases, with 10 bases between the two germline ends. The CDR3 DNA follows: TGTGCCAGCACAGTGGGATTCACAGATACGCAGTATTTT. Translated, it gives CASTVGFTDTQYF.

Notes on this clone: At the DNA level, this CDR3 is encoded by other sequences in the same sample as well. V usage is TRBV5-4 and J usage is TRBJ1-1; perhaps TRBD1 as D (6 bases). The CDR3 totals 15 residues. Germline CDR1 is SGHNT and CDR2 is YYREEE (reference sequence). The V end was cut by 0 bases, the J end by 4 bases, with 13 bases between. The CDR3 here is CASSLAGRGGTEAFF. For the CDR3, the DNA is TGTGCCAGCAGCTTGGCCGGCAGGGGCGGCACTGAAGCTTTCTTT. Combining the CDR3 with reference TRBV5-4 and TRBJ1-1 gives the whole variable domain ETGVTQSPTHLIKTRGQQVTLRCSSQSGHNTVSWYQQALGQGPQFIFQYYREEENGRGNFPPRFSGLQFPNYSSELNVNALELDDSALYLCASSLAGRGGTEAFFGQGTRLTVV.